These T cell receptor beta chains were read from a single sample in a study of PD-L1 blockade in urothelial cancer. Sequencing was performed with immunoSEQ multiplex PCR; in TCRdb, only in-frame clones are kept and a portion is missing. This sample has more than 40,000 clones; 82% occur once, and the top ten carry more than 1.5%. The specimen comprised PBMCs, sampled around atezolizumab (anti-PD-L1) treatment. These TCRs come from a middle-aged man with urothelial cancer. Each CDR3 is given with its conserved first and last residue. The D gene is left open where the match is weak. Rows may omit the clone size; those that give it use once, few, many or a size class.

few TRBD1 TRBJ1-2 TRBV19 CASSITGGYGYTF TGTGCCAGTAGTATTACAGGGGGCTATGGCTACACCTTC
once - TRBJ2-2 TRBV9 CASSATTEGGELFF TGTGCCAGCAGCGCGACTACTGAGGGCGGGGAGCTGTTTTTT
- - TRBJ1-1 TRBV18 CASSPLSGNTEAFF TGTGCCAGCTCACCACTAAGCGGAAACACTGAAGCTTTCTTT
once - TRBJ2-4 TRBV2 CASRRDTRGENIQYF TGTGCCAGCAGACGGGACACGAGGGGTGAGAACATTCAGTACTTC
- - TRBJ2-7 TRBV4-2 CASSQVGNRDIFYEQYF TGTGCCAGCAGCCAAGTGGGGAACCGGGACATCTTCTACGAGCAGTACTTC
- TRBD1 TRBJ1-5 TRBV7-9 CASSLTGDSNQPQHF TGTGCCAGCAGCTTGACAGGGGATAGCAATCAGCCCCAGCATTTT
- - TRBJ1-6 TRBV7-9 CASSQWSQGNSPLHF TGTGCCAGCAGCCAGTGGAGCCAGGGAAATTCACCCCTCCACTTT
few TRBD2 TRBJ2-1 TRBV7-3 CASSLEAGVRNEQFF TGTGCCAGCAGCTTAGAAGCGGGAGTCCGTAATGAGCAGTTCTTC
once TRBD2 TRBJ2-3 TRBV4-1 CASSQVRSSGGTDTQYF TGCGCCAGCAGCCAAGTCAGGTCTAGCGGGGGCACAGATACGCAGTATTTT
- - TRBJ1-2 TRBV6-1 CALHVKPNYGYTF TGTGCCCTGCACGTTAAGCCCAACTATGGCTACACCTTC
- TRBD2 TRBJ2-2 TRBV9 CASSPRLAGDGELFF TGTGCCAGCAGCCCAAGACTAGCGGGAGACGGGGAGCTGTTTTTT
- TRBD1 TRBJ2-3 TRBV29-1 CSVEDRDRGAPDTQYF TGCAGCGTTGAAGATCGGGACAGGGGGGCCCCAGATACGCAGTATTTT
- TRBD2 TRBJ2-2 TRBV10-3 CAISASGGPNTGELFF TGTGCCATCTCTGCTAGCGGGGGGCCGAACACCGGGGAGCTGTTTTTT
- TRBD1 TRBJ1-5 TRBV19 CASLDRGNQPQHF TGTGCCAGTCTTGACAGGGGTAATCAGCCCCAGCATTTT
- - TRBJ2-3 TRBV4-2 CASSQSPAPSGDTQYF TGTGCCAGCAGCCAGTCACCGGCTCCCAGCGGGGATACGCAGTATTTT
- TRBD2 TRBJ2-3 TRBV5-1 CASSLDSGRLADTQYF TGCGCCAGCAGCTTGGACAGCGGGAGGTTAGCAGATACGCAGTATTTT
- - TRBJ1-5 TRBV18 CASSPATGGNQPQHF TGTGCCAGCTCACCGGCGACAGGCGGAAATCAGCCCCAGCATTTT
- - TRBJ2-4 TRBV7-8 CASSLRGSGQQNIQYF TGTGCCAGCAGCTTAAGGGGGTCAGGACAGCAAAACATTCAGTACTTC
few TRBD1 TRBJ1-6 TRBV5-1 CASSPQGGGVDSPLHF TGCGCCAGCAGCCCCCAGGGGGGAGGTGTAGATTCACCCCTCCACTTT
- - TRBJ1-1 TRBV28 CAITGVGRAFF TGTGCCATTACGGGGGTAGGGAGAGCTTTCTTT
- - TRBJ1-4 TRBV9 CASSGHVGEKLFF TGTGCCAGCAGCGGCCATGTCGGTGAAAAACTGTTTTTT
once TRBD2 TRBJ2-1 TRBV13 CASSSSSGHYNEQFF TGTGCCAGCAGCTCCTCTAGCGGGCACTACAATGAGCAGTTCTTC
- TRBD1 TRBJ1-2 TRBV5-5 CASSSAGTGGKGYTF TGTGCCAGCAGCTCCGCCGGGACAGGGGGTAAGGGCTACACCTTC
- TRBD1 TRBJ1-2 TRBV19 CASSPDRGRGGYTF TGTGCCAGTAGTCCTGACAGGGGGCGTGGTGGCTACACCTTC
few TRBD2 TRBJ2-2 TRBV5-1 CASSLMAGGQWTGELFF TGCGCCAGCAGCTTGATGGCGGGGGGGCAATGGACCGGGGAGCTGTTTTTT
- - TRBJ1-4 TRBV18 CASQPPGSEKLFF TGTGCCAGCCAGCCCCCAGGCAGTGAAAAACTGTTTTTT
- TRBD2 TRBJ2-1 TRBV7-8 CASSLRTSGGARGNEQFF TGTGCCAGCAGCTTAAGAACTAGCGGGGGGGCAAGGGGGAATGAGCAGTTCTTC
- TRBD1 TRBJ1-6 TRBV28 CASRGQGYSPLHF TGTGCCAGCAGGGGACAGGGCTATTCACCCCTCCACTTT
- TRBD1 TRBJ2-3 TRBV6-5 CASSRGQRTDTQYF TGTGCCAGCAGTAGGGGGCAGCGCACAGATACGCAGTATTTT
- - TRBJ2-3 TRBV7-8 CASSLAGEADTQYF TGTGCCAGCAGCTTAGCGGGGGAGGCTGATACGCAGTATTTT
- TRBD2 TRBJ2-7 TRBV4-1 CASSQDFPGGSYEQYF TGCGCCAGCAGCCAAGATTTTCCGGGGGGCTCCTACGAGCAGTACTTC
once TRBD2 TRBJ2-1 TRBV7-3 CASSPTSGRGSEQFF TGTGCCAGCAGTCCGACTAGCGGGAGAGGGAGTGAGCAGTTCTTC
- TRBD2 TRBJ2-3 TRBV5-1 CASSPLAGNTDTQYF TGCGCCAGCAGCCCTCTAGCGGGGAACACAGATACGCAGTATTTT
few - TRBJ1-1 TRBV4-2 CASSEPEWAGANTEAFF TGTGCCAGCAGCGAACCCGAGTGGGCAGGGGCGAACACTGAAGCTTTCTTT
once TRBD2 TRBJ2-1 TRBV7-6 CASSPGTGLAGSTVGQFF TGTGCCAGCAGCCCGGGGACCGGTCTAGCGGGATCGACAGTGGGGCAGTTCTTC
- - TRBJ1-5 TRBV4-1 CASSQDPDQPQHF TGCGCCAGCAGCCAAGATCCGGATCAGCCCCAGCATTTT
- TRBD2 TRBJ2-2 TRBV19 CASSPSLAGTGELFF TGTGCCAGTAGTCCCTCCCTAGCGGGGACCGGGGAGCTGTTTTTT
- - TRBJ2-5 TRBV28 CASSTRTTQETQYF TGTGCCAGCAGTACCCGGACAACGCAAGAGACCCAGTACTTC
- TRBD2 TRBJ2-1 TRBV9 CASSLAGTYNEQFF TGTGCCAGCAGCTTAGCGGGGACCTACAATGAGCAGTTCTTC
- TRBD2 TRBJ2-1 TRBV27 CASGGTSGSSYNEQFF TGTGCCAGCGGAGGGACTAGCGGGAGCTCCTACAATGAGCAGTTCTTC